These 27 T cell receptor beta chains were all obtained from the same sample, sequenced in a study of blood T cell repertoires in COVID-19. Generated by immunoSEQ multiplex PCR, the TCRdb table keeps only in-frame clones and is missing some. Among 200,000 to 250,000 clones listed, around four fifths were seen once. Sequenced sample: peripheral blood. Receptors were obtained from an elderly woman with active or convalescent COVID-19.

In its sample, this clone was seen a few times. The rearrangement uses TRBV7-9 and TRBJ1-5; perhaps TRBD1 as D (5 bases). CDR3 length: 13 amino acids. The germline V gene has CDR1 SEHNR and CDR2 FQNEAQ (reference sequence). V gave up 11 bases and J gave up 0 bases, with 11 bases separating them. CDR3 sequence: CAVQTDSNQPQHF. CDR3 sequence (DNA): TGTGCCGTCCAGACAGATAGCAATCAGCCCCAGCATTTT.

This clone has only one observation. DNA of the CDR3: TGTGCCAGCAGCCCGACTAGCGGGGGGGCAGCCGGGGAGCTGTTTTTT. Residues: CASSPTSGGAAGELFF. The V and J genes are TRBV7-3 and TRBJ2-2; 14 bases map to TRBD2. V was clipped by 5 bases and J by 6 bases; unmatched bases: 5. The CDR3 is 16 amino acids. From germline, CDR1 is SGHTA and CDR2 FQGTGA.

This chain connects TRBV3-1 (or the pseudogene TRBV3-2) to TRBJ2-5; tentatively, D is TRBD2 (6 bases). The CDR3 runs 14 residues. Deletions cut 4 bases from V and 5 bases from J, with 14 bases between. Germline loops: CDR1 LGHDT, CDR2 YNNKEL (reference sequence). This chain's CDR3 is CASSPRLVGETQYF. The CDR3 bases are TGTGCCAGCAGCCCTCGACTAGTAGGGGAGACCCAGTACTTC.

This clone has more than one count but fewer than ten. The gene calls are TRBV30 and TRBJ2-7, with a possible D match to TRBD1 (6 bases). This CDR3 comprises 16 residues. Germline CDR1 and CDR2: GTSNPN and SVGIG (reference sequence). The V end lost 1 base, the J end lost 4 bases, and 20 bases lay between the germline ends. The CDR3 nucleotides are TGTGCCTGGAGTGAAGGGGATCCTCGAGGGGGTTACGAGCAGTACTTC. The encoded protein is CAWSEGDPRGGYEQYF.

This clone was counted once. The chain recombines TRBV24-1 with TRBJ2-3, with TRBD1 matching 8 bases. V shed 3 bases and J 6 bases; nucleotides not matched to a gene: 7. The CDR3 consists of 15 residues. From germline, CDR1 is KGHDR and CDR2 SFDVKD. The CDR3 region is CATSDPGQGRDTQYF. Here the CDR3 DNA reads TGTGCCACCAGTGATCCTGGACAGGGAAGGGATACGCAGTATTTT.

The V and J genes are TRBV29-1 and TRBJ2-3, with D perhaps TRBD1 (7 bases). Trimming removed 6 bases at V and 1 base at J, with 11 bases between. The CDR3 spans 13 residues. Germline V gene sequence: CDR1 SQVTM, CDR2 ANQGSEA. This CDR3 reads CSVEGQRTDTQYF. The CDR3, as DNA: TGCAGCGTGGAGGGACAGCGCACAGATACGCAGTATTTT.

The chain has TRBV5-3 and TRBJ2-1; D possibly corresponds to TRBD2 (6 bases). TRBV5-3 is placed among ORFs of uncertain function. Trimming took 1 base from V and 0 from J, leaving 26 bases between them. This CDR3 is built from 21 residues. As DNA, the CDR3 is TGTGCCAGAAGCTTGTGTCTAGCGCTTACCCAAGGGAGTAGCTCCTACAATGAGCAGTTCTTC. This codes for CARSLCLALTQGSSSYNEQFF.

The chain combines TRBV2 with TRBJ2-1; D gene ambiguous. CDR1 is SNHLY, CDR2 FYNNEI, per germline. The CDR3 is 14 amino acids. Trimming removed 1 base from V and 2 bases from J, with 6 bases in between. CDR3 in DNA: TGTGCCAGCAGTGAAGGTCAAACCTACAATGAGCAGTTCTTC. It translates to CASSEGQTYNEQFF.

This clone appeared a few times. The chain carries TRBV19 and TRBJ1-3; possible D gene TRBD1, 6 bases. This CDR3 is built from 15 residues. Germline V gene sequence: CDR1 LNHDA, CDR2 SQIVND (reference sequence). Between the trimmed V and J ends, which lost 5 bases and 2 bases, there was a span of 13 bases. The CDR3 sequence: CASSRGTGPGNTIYF. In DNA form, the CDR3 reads TGTGCCAGTAGTCGGGGTACAGGGCCTGGAAACACCATATATTTT. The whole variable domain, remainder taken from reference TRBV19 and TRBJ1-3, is DGGITQSPKYLFRKEGQNVTLSCEQNLNHDAMYWYRQDPGQGLRLIYYSQIVNDFQKGDIAEGYSVSREKKESFPLTVTSAQKNPTAFYLCASSRGTGPGNTIYFGEGSWLTVV.

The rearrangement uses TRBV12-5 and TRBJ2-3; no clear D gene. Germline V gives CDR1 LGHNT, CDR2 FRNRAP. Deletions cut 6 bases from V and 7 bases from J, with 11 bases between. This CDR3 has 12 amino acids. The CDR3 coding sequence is TGTGCTAGTGGCACCTCGGTCTATACGCAGTATTTT. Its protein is CASGTSVYTQYF.

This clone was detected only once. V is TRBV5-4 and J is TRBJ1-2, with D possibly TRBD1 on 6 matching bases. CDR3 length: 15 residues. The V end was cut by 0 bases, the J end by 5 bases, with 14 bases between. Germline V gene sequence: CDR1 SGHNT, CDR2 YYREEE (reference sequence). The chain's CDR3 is CASSLGQGQWYGYTF. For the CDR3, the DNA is TGTGCCAGCAGCTTGGGGCAGGGGCAGTGGTATGGCTACACCTTC.

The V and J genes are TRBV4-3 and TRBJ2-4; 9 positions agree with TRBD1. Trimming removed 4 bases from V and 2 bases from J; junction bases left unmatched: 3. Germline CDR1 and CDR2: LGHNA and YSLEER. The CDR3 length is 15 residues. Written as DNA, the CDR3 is TGCGCCAGCAGCCCGGGACAGGGACCCAAAAACATTCAGTACTTC. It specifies CASSPGQGPKNIQYF.

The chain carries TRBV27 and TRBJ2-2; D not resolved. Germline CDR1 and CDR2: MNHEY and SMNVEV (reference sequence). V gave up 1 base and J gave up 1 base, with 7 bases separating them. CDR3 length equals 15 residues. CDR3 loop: CASSLFFRNTGELFF. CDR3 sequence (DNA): TGTGCCAGCAGTTTATTCTTCAGGAACACCGGGGAGCTGTTTTTT.

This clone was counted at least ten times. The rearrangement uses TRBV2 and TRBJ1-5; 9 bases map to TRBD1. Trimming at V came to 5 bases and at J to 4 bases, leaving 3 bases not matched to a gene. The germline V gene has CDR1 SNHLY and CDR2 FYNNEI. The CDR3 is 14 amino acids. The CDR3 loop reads CASSNGQGNQPQHF. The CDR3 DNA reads TGTGCCAGCAGTAACGGACAGGGGAATCAGCCCCAGCATTTT. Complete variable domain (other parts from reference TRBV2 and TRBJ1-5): EPEVTQTPSHQVTQMGQEVILRCVPISNHLYFYWYRQILGQKVEFLVSFYNNEISEKSEIFDDQFSVERPDGSNFTLKIRSTKLEDSAMYFCASSNGQGNQPQHFGDGTRLSIL.

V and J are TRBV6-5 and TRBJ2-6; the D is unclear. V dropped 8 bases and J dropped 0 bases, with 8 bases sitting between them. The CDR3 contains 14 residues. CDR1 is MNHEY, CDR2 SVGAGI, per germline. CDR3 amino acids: CASLSSSGANVLTF. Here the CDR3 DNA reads TGTGCCAGCTTATCCTCCTCTGGGGCCAACGTCCTGACTTTC.

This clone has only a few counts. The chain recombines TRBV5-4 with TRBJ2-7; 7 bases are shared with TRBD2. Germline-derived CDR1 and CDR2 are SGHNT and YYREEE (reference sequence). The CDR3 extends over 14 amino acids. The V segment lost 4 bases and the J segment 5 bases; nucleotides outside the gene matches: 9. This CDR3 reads CASSSYGGSDEQYF. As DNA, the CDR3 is TGTGCCAGCAGCAGCTATGGCGGGAGTGACGAGCAGTACTTC.

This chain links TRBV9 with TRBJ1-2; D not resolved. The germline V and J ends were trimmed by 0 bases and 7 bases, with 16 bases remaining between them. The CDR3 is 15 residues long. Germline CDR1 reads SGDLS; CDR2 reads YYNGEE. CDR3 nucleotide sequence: TGTGCCAGCAGCGTAGACCCCGGGCAGGAGGGTGGCTACACCTTC. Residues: CASSVDPGQEGGYTF.

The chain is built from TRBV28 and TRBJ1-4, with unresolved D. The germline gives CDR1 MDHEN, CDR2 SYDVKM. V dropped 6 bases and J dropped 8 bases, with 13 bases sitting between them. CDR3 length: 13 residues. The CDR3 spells CASRGSKREKLFF. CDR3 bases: TGTGCCAGCAGAGGCTCGAAGAGGGAAAAACTGTTTTTT.

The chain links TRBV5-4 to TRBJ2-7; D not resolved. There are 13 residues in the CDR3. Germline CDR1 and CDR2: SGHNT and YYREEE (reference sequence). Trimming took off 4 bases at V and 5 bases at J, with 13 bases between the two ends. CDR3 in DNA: TGTGCCAGCAGCCCCAGTCCCGTCCACGAGCAGTACTTC. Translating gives CASSPSPVHEQYF.

CDR3 in DNA: TGCGCCAGCAGCTTGGATTCCGGGTACGGCACAGATACGCAGTATTTT. Amino acids: CASSLDSGYGTDTQYF. This sequence joins TRBV5-1 and TRBJ2-3; no firm D call. Germline values: CDR1 SGHRS, CDR2 YFSETQ. V lost 0 bases to trimming and J lost 1 base, with 12 bases between them. This CDR3 contains 16 residues.

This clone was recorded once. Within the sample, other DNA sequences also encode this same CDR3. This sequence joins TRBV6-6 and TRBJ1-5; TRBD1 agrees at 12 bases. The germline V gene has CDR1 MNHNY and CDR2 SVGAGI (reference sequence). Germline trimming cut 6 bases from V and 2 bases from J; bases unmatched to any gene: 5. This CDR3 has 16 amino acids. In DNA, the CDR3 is TGTGCCAGCAGCCGAGGGACAGGGGGCGGCAATCAGCCCCAGCATTTT. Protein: CASSRGTGGGNQPQHF.

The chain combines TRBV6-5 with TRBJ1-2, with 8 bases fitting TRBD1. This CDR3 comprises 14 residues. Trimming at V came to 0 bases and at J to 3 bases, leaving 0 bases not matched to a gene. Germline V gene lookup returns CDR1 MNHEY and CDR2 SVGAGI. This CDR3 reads CASSYSGQDYGYTF. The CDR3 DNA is TGTGCCAGCAGTTACTCGGGACAGGACTATGGCTACACCTTC.

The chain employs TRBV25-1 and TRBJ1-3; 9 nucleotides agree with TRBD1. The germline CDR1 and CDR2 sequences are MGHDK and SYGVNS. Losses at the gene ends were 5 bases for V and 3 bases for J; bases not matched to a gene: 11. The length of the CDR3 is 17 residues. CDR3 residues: CASSHLTGTGFGNTIYF. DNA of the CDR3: TGTGCCAGCAGTCACCTAACCGGGACAGGGTTTGGAAACACCATATATTTT.

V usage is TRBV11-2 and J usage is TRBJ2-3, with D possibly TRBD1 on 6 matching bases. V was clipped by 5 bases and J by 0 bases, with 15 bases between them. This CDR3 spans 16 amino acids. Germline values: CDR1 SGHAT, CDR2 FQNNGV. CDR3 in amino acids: CASSPRDIPSTDTQYF. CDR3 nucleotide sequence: TGTGCCAGCAGCCCCCGGGACATTCCTAGCACAGATACGCAGTATTTT.

The CDR3 loop is CASSPTGGVTDTQYF. The CDR3 bases are TGTGCCAGCTCGCCAACAGGGGGAGTGACAGATACGCAGTATTTT. The chain has TRBV18 and TRBJ2-3; 8 bases line up with TRBD1. V lost 6 bases, J lost 3 bases, and 8 bases stayed unmatched. CDR1 and CDR2 (germline): KGHSH, LQKENI. This CDR3 region has 15 residues.

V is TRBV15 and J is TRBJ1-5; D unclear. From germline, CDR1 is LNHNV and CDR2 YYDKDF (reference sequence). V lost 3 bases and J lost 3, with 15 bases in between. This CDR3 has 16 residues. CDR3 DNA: TGTGCCACCAGCAGGGATAACACCGGGGTCAATCAGCCCCAGCATTTT. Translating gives CATSRDNTGVNQPQHF.

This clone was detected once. Here the CDR3 DNA reads TGTGCCAGCTCACTCCAGGGGATGCGAGAGACCCAGTACTTC. Residues: CASSLQGMRETQYF. The chain recombines TRBV18 with TRBJ2-5, with D possibly TRBD1 on 6 matching bases. The CDR3 is made up of 14 amino acids. Germline CDR1 and CDR2: KGHSH and LQKENI. Trimming cost V 4 bases and J 4 bases, with 13 bases left between them.